The 13 T cell receptor beta chains reported below all come from one sample, sequenced in a study of cytomegalovirus exposure and HLA in healthy donors. PCR amplification relied on 60 Vbeta primers (plus 13 Jbeta primers). Profiled with immunoSEQ multiplex PCR; TCRdb holds only in-frame clones, not every one. The sample lists 200,000 to 250,000 clones; 65% to 75% were seen once. Sequenced input: PBMCs. Source of these receptors: a woman aged 25 to 45 in good health and CMV-seronegative.

This chain links TRBV27 with TRBJ2-2; tentative D call: TRBD2 (6 bases). CDR3 length equals 15 residues. Trimming took off 7 bases at V and 0 bases at J, with 12 bases between the two ends. Germline-derived CDR1 and CDR2 are MNHEY and SMNVEV (reference sequence). The CDR3 bases are TGTGCCAGCACTTTTGGAGGGCCGAACACCGGGGAGCTGTTTTTT. It yields the protein CASTFGGPNTGELFF.

V gene TRBV4-1 combines with J gene TRBJ2-7; 7 nucleotides match TRBD1. The CDR3 length is 16 residues. Germline lookup yields CDR1 MGHRA and CDR2 YSYEKL. The V and J ends lost 5 bases and 5 bases, in that order; junction bases with no gene match: 15. In DNA form, the CDR3 reads TGCGCCAGCAGCATTCCCCCGACAGGGAGTTACCACGAGCAGTACTTC. It is translated as CASSIPPTGSYHEQYF.

This clone came up a few times. The sample contains more than one DNA sequence encoding this CDR3. The chain combines TRBV5-4 with TRBJ1-1, with 7 bases lining up with TRBD1. Looked up from germline, CDR1 is SGHNT and CDR2 is YYREEE (reference sequence). J lost 5 bases, V lost 0 bases, and 4 bases had no gene match. CDR3 length: 14 residues. CDR3 sequence: CASSLDRGRTEAFF. CDR3 bases: TGTGCCAGCAGCTTGGACAGGGGTAGGACTGAAGCTTTCTTT.

J is TRBJ2-5 and V is TRBV18; 10 nucleotides match TRBD1. The DNA end favors TRBJ2-7, so the J call may be wrong. Per the germline V gene, CDR1 is KGHSH and CDR2 is LQKENI. The CDR3 is made up of 16 amino acids. The CDR3: CASSQSRPGTGDEQYF. The CDR3 DNA is TGTGCCAGCTCGCAATCCCGTCCCGGGACAGGGGACGAGCAGTACTTC.

This clone was seen only a few times. This chain uses TRBV29-1 with TRBJ2-3, with D perhaps matching TRBD2 (6 bases). The CDR3 spans 15 residues. Germline values: CDR1 SQVTM, CDR2 ANQGSEA. The V and J ends lost 4 bases and 6 bases respectively, with 20 bases between them. CDR3 sequence reads: CSVAASSGATDTQYF. CDR3 sequence (DNA): TGCAGCGTTGCTGCGAGTAGCGGCGCAACGGATACGCAGTATTTT.

Concerning this clone itself: A junction boundary mismatches the germline segment, possibly from a read error. This chain uses TRBV5-1 with TRBJ2-1; TRBD2 matches at 11 bases. The CDR3 contains 17 residues. In germline, CDR1 is SGHRS, CDR2 YFSETQ. The CDR3, as DNA: TGCGTCAGCACCCTGGGACTAGCGGTAACCCCCTACAATGAGCAGTTCTTC. Encoded protein: CVSTLGLAVTPYNEQFF.

The gene calls are TRBV18 and TRBJ2-2; TRBD1 matches 11 bases. Trimming cost V 5 bases and J 2 bases; bases outside gene matches: 7. Germline V CDR1 and CDR2: KGHSH, LQKENI. The CDR3 runs to 17 residues. Here the CDR3 reads CASSARTGGSNTGELFF. CDR3 DNA: TGTGCCAGCTCAGCCCGGACAGGGGGCTCAAACACCGGGGAGCTGTTTTTT.

In its sample, this clone was seen once. The chain uses TRBV19 and TRBJ2-1, with D unclear. V shed 3 bases and J shed 1 base, with 13 bases lying between them. Germline V gene data show CDR1 as LNHDA and CDR2 as SQIVND (reference sequence). The CDR3 consists of 16 residues. CDR3: CASSMAARFSYNEQFF. The CDR3 coding sequence is TGTGCCAGTAGTATGGCAGCGAGGTTTTCCTACAATGAGCAGTTCTTC.

The chain carries TRBV18 and TRBJ1-1; D uncertain. Germline values: CDR1 KGHSH, CDR2 LQKENI. V was shortened by 3 bases and J by 0 bases, with 5 bases between the two germline ends. The CDR3 contains 13 residues. CDR3 loop: CASSPLLNTEAFF. In DNA form, the CDR3 reads TGTGCCAGCTCACCCCTTTTGAACACTGAAGCTTTCTTT.

The V gene is TRBV7-9, the J gene TRBJ1-1; D is uncertain. Trimming removed 7 bases at V and 0 bases at J, with 9 bases between. Germline CDR1 and CDR2: SEHNR and FQNEAQ (reference sequence). CDR3 length: 13 amino acids. This CDR3 is CASKEGLNTEAFF. The CDR3 DNA reads TGTGCCAGCAAAGAGGGTTTGAACACTGAAGCTTTCTTT.

The V gene is TRBV29-1, the J gene TRBJ2-3; 10 nucleotides match TRBD2. This CDR3 comprises 16 residues. V trimming: 2 bases; J trimming: 1 base; junction bases outside the gene matches: 6. Germline V gives CDR1 SQVTM, CDR2 ANQGSEA. The CDR3 bases are TGCAGCGTTGAATTAGCTAGCGGGGGCCGCACAGATACGCAGTATTTT. Its protein product is CSVELASGGRTDTQYF.

V and J are TRBV5-1 and TRBJ2-2, with D possibly being TRBD1 (6 bases). Germline lookup yields CDR1 SGHRS and CDR2 YFSETQ. The CDR3 loop spans 14 amino acids. Trimming shortened V by 4 bases and J by 1 base, and 8 bases separated the two germline ends. The CDR3 DNA is TGCGCCAGCAGCCAGGGACAGAACACCGGGGAGCTGTTTTTT. Translating it yields CASSQGQNTGELFF.

The V call is TRBV6-1, the J call TRBJ2-1; TRBD2 matches at 8 bases. Germline CDR1 MNHNS, CDR2 SASEGT. V lost 1 base and J lost 5; bases outside the gene matches: 4. The CDR3 runs to 15 residues. The CDR3 protein is CASSEGLAGNNEQFF. For the CDR3, the DNA is TGTGCCAGCAGTGAAGGGTTAGCGGGAAACAATGAGCAGTTCTTC.